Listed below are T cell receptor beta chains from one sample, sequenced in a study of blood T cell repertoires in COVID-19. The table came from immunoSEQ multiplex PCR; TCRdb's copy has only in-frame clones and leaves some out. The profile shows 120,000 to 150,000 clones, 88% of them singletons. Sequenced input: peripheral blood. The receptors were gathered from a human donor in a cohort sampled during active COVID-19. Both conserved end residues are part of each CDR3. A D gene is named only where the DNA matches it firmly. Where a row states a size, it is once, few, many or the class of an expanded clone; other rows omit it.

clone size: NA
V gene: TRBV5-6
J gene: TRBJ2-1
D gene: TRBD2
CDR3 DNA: TGTGCCAGCAGCTTGGTGTCGGGACTAGCACACAATGAGCAGTTCTTC
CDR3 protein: CASSLVSGLAHNEQFF

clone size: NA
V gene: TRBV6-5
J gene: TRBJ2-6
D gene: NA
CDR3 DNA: TGTGCCAGCAGTTTTGGTAGAGCATCTGGGGCCAACGTCCTGACTTTC
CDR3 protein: CASSFGRASGANVLTF

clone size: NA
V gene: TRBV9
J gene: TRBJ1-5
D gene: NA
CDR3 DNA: TGTGCCAGCAGCGTCGGATTACAGGAATATCAGCCCCAGCATTTT
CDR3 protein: CASSVGLQEYQPQHF

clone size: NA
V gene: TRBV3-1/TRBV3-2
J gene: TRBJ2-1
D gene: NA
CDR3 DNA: TGTGCCAGCAGCCAAGCAGGGGCTTCCTACAATGAGCAGTTCTTC
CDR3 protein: CASSQAGASYNEQFF

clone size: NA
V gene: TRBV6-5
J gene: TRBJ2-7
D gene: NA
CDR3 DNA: TGTGCCAGCAGTTCGACAGTCCCGATCTACGAGCAGTACTTC
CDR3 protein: CASSSTVPIYEQYF

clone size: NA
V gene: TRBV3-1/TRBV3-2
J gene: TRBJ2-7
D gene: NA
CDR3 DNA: TGTGCCAGCAGCCAAGGGTCGACAGCTTTCTTC
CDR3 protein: CASSQGSTAFF

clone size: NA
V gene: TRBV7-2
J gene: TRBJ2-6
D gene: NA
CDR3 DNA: TGTGCCAGCAGCTTAACCCAGGGTGCTGGGGCCAACGTCCTGACTTTC
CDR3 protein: CASSLTQGAGANVLTF

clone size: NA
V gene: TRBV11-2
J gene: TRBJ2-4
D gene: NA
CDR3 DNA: TGTGCCAGCAGCTCGCCCGGGGGTAGCCAGGCGAACATTCAGTACTTC
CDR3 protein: CASSSPGGSQANIQYF

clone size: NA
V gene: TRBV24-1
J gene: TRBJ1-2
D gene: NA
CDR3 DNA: TGTGCCACCAGTAGTCGGGGGGCAGATGGCTACACCTTC
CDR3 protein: CATSSRGADGYTF

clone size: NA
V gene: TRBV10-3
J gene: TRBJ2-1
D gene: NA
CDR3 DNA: TGTGCCATCGGGCCGGGGGGCGGGAGCTCCTACAATGAGCAGTTCTTC
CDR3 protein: CAIGPGGGSSYNEQFF

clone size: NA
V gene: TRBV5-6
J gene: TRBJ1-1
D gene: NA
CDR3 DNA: TGTGCCAGCAGCTTGATCAGCACTGAAGCTTTCTTT
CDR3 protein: CASSLISTEAFF

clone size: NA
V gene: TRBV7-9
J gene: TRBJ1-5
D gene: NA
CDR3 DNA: TGTGCCAGCAGCTCCGGCGGGGGGGCCTTAGTGGAGCCCCAGCATTTT
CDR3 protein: CASSSGGGALVEPQHF

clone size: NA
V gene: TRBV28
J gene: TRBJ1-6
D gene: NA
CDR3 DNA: TGTGCCAGCAGTTCACATCTGGAGGCTAACTATAATTCACCCCTCCACTTT
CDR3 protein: CASSSHLEANYNSPLHF

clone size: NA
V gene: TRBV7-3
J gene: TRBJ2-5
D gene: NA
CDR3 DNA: TGTGCCAGCAGCTTACGAAACAGCCCGGGGGAGACCCAGTACTTC
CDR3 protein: CASSLRNSPGETQYF

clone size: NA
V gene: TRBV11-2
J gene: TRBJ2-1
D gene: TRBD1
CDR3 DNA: TGTGCCAGCAGCGACAGGGGTCGCTTGAATGAGCAGTTCTTC
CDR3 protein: CASSDRGRLNEQFF

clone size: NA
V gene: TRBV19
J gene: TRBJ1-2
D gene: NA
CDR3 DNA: TGTGCCAGTAGTATATCTCAGGGGTATGGCTACACCTTC
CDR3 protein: CASSISQGYGYTF

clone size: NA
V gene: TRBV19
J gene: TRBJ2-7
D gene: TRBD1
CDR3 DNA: TGTGCCAGTAGCCTCCTGGCAGGGGGCAATTTTAACGAGCAGTACTTC
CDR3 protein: CASSLLAGGNFNEQYF

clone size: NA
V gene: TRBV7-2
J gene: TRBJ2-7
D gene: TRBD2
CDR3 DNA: TGTGCCAGCAGCCTGACTAGCGGGGGCTCCTACGAGCAGTACTTC
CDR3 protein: CASSLTSGGSYEQYF

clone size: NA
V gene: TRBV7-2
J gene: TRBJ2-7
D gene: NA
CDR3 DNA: TGTGCCAGCAGGGAGGGTTCTAGGTACGAGCAGTACTTC
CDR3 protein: CASREGSRYEQYF

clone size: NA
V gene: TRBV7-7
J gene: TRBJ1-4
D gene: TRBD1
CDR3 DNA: TGTGCTAGCAGCTTGGGACAGGGGGGAAAACTGTTTTTT
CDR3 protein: CASSLGQGGKLFF

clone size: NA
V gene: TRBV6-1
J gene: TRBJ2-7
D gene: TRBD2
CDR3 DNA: TGTGCCAGCAGTGAACGGGCTAGCGGGAGTAACGAGCAGTACTTC
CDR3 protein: CASSERASGSNEQYF

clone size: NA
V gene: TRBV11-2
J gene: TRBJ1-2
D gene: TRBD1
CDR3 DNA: TGTGCCAGCAGCTTAGCTCCGACAGGGAGCTATGGCTACACCTTC
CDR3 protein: CASSLAPTGSYGYTF

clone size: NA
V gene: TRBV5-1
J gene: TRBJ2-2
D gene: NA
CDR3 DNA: TGCGCCAGCAGTGGCCGGGGGAACACCGGGGAGCTGTTTTTT
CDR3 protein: CASSGRGNTGELFF

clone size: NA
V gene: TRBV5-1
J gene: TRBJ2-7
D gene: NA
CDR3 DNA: TGCGCCAGCAGCTTCCTGACACTCTCCTACGAGCAGTACTTC
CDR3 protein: CASSFLTLSYEQYF

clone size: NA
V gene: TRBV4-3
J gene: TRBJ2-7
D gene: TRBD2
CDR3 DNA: TGCGCCAGCAGCCAGACCCTGACTAGCGGTTACGAGCAGTACTTC
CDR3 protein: CASSQTLTSGYEQYF

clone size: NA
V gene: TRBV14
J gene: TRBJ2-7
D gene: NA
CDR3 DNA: TGTGCCAGCAGCCAAGGTTCCAGGGGTGTCTACGAGCAGTACTTC
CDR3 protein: CASSQGSRGVYEQYF

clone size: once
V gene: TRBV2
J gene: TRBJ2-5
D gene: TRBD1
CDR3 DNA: TGTGCCAGCAGTGAGAACAGGGGTAGGGAGACCCAGTACTTC
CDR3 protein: CASSENRGRETQYF

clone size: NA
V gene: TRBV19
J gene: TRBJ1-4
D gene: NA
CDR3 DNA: TGTGCCAGTACATGGGGGCATCGAGAAAAACTGTTTTTT
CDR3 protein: CASTWGHREKLFF

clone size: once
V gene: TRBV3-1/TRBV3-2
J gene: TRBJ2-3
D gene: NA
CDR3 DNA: TGTGCCAGCAGCCAAGATCGACAGTTTCCTAGCACAGATACGCAGTATTTT
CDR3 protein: CASSQDRQFPSTDTQYF

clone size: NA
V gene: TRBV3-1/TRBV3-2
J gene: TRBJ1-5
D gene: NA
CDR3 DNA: TGTGCCAGCAGCCAGGGACTGAGTCAGCCCCAGCATTTT
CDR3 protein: CASSQGLSQPQHF

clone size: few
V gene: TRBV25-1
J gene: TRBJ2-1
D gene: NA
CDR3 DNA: TGTGCCAGCAGTTTAACGAGCGGAGGTTTACAATCGGGTGAGCAGTTCTTC
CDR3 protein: CASSLTSGGLQSGEQFF

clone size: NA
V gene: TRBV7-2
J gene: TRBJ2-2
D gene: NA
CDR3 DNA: TGTGCCAGCAGCCGCGAGGCAACCGGGGAGCTGTTTTTT
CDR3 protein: CASSREATGELFF

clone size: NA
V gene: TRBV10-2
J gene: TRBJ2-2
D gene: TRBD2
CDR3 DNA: TGCGCCAGCAGGATAGCGGGGGGGCAAAACACCGGGGAGCTGTTTTTT
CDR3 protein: CASRIAGGQNTGELFF

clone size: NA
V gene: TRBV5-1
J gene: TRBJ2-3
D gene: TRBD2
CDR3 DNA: TGCGCCAGCAGCTTAAACCGGGACTATACCACAGATACGCAGTATTTT
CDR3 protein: CASSLNRDYTTDTQYF

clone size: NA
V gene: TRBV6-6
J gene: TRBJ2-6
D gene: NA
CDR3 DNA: TGTGCCAGCAGGGACTACTCTATCTCTGGGGCCAACGTCCTGACTTTC
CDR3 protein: CASRDYSISGANVLTF

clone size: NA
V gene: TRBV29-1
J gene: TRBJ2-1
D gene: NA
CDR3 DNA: TGCAGCGTTGAAGGCCAGCCTAGCTCCTACAATGAGCAGTTCTTC
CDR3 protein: CSVEGQPSSYNEQFF

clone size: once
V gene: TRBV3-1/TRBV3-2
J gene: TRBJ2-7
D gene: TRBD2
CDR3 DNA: TGTGCCAGCAGCCGGGGGGGGAACCCCTACGAGCAGTACTTC
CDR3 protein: CASSRGGNPYEQYF

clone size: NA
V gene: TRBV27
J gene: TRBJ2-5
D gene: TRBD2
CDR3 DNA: TGTGCCAGCAGTCCTCACCCGACTAGCGGGGGTCAAGAGACCCAGTACTTC
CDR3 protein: CASSPHPTSGGQETQYF

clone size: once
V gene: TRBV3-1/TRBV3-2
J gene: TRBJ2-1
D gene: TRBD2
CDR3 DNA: TGTGCCAGCAATGGGATAGCGGGAGGTCTCGAGAATGAGCAGTTCTTC
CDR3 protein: CASNGIAGGLENEQFF

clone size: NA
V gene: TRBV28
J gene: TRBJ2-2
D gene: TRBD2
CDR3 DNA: TGTGCCAGCAGTTTTCAGGGTAGCGGGTCCGGGGAGCTGTTTTTT
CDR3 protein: CASSFQGSGSGELFF

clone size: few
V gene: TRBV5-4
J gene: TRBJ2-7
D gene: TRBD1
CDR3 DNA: TGTGCCAGCAGCTGGGGGACAGGGGGAAACGAGCAGTACTTC
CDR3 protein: CASSWGTGGNEQYF

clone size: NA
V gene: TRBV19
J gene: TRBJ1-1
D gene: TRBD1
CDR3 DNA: TGTGCCAGTAGCCGACAGGGGGTAAAGGACACTGAAGCTTTCTTT
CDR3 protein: CASSRQGVKDTEAFF

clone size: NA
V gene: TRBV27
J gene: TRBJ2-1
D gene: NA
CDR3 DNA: TGTGCCAGCAGTTTAATCGCGGGGGCTAGGTACAATGAGCAGTTCTTC
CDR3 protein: CASSLIAGARYNEQFF

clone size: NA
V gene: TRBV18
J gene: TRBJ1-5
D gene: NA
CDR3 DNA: TGTGCCAGCTCACCGGAACAGGGACGGCAGCCCCAGCATTTT
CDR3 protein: CASSPEQGRQPQHF

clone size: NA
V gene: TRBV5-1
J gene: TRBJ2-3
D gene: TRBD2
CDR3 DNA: TGCGCCAGCAGCTTCCCGCGTCTAGCGGGGACCACAGATACGCAGTATTTT
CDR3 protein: CASSFPRLAGTTDTQYF

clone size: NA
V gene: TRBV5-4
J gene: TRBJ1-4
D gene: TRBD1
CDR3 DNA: TGTGCCAGCAGCCGGACAGGGTTTGATGAAAAACTGTTTTTT
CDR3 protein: CASSRTGFDEKLFF

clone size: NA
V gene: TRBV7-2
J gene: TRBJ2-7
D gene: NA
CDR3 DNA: TGTGCCAGCAGCTTAAATGCGGGGATGACCGAGCAGTACTTC
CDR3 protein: CASSLNAGMTEQYF

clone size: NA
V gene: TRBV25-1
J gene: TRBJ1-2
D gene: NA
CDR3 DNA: TGTGCCAGCAGTGTCGACAGCTATGGCTACACCTTC
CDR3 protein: CASSVDSYGYTF

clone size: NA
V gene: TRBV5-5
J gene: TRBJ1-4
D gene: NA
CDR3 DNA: TGTGCCAGCAGCTTGGGTGAGGTTGGGAGGAGTGAAAAACTGTTTTTT
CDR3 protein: CASSLGEVGRSEKLFF

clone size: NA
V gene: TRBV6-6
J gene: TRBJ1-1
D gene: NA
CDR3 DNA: TGTGCCAGCAGTTACGGACAGAAGAACACTGAAGCTTTCTTT
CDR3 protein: CASSYGQKNTEAFF

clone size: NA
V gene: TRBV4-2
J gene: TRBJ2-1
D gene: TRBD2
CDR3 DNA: TGTGCCAGCAGCCAAGAAGCGAGCGGGGCCTACAATGAGCAGTTCTTC
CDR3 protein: CASSQEASGAYNEQFF

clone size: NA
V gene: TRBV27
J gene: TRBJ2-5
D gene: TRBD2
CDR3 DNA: TGTGCCAGCAGACCAACTAGCGGGAGGGCCGGGAAGACCCAGTACTTC
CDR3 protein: CASRPTSGRAGKTQYF

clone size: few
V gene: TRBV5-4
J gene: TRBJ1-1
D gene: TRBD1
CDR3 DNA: TGTGCCAGCAGCCTTACAGGGGACACTGAAGCTTTCTTT
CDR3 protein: CASSLTGDTEAFF

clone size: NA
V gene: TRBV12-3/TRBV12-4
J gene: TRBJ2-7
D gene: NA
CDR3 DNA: TGTGCCAGCAGTTTCGCTAGAACCTACGAGCAGTACTTC
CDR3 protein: CASSFARTYEQYF

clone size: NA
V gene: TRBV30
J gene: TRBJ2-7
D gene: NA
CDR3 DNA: TGTGCCTGGGGCCCTGGAGTGGGGCCCTACGAGCAGTACTTC
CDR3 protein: CAWGPGVGPYEQYF

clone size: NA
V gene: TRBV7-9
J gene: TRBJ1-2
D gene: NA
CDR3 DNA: TGTGCCAGCAGCTTACAGAATAACTATGGCTACACCTTC
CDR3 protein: CASSLQNNYGYTF

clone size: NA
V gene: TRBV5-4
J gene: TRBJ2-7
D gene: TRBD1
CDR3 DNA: TGTGCCAGCAGCCCCACCCCCCAGACAGGGCCCTCCTACGAGCAGTACTTC
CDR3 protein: CASSPTPQTGPSYEQYF

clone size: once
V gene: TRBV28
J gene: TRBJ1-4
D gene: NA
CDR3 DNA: TGTGCCAGCAGTTTTTCGAGCCGCCCGGAAAAACTGTTTTTT
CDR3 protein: CASSFSSRPEKLFF

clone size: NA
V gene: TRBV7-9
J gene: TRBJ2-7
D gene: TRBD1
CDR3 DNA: TGTGCCAGCAGTTCAGGGGGTGCCGAGCAGTACTTC
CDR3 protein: CASSSGGAEQYF

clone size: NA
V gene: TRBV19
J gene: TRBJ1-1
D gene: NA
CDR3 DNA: TGTGCCAGTAGTCCCCGACAGGAGAACACTGAAGCTTTCTTT
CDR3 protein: CASSPRQENTEAFF